These 20 T cell receptor beta chains were sequenced from one sample in a study of blood T cells in healthy people across ages (dated by TCRdb to about 2015). Libraries were built with 5' RACE. Sequencing used an Illumina HiSeq 2500. A second about 7 to 12 cycle PCR used a sample-barcoded 5' primer and a J-beta primer mix. Using fastp at Q25 and MiXCR, TCRdb reprocessed the public reads and kept productive beta chains. Under each unique CDR3 protein, matching rows form one entry showing the most common genes and DNA. Present in this sample are more than 1,000,000 distinct CDR3 sequences, roughly 24% of which were seen just once. The ten largest clones capture around 0.75% of the sample. Separately, the same data were catalogued under a study of T cells of mothers and their children.

Sequencing input: blood. The receptors originated from a girl between 2 and 10 years old in good health.

The gene calls are TRBV6-6 and TRBJ2-1; either TRBD1 or TRBD2 may fit D (6 bases each). The DNA end favors TRBJ2-7, so the J call may be wrong. This CDR3 contains 14 residues. Germline V CDR1 and CDR2: MNHNY, SVGAGI (reference sequence). In nucleotides, the CDR3 is TGTGCCAGTACCTGGTGGGGGGCCTACTACGAGCAGTACTTC. It yields the protein CASTWWGAYYEQYF.

The rearrangement joins TRBV5-1 to TRBJ2-1, with D perhaps TRBD1 (5 bases). The CDR3 is 16 residues long. Between the trimmed V and J ends, which lost 3 bases and 1 base, there was a span of 14 bases. Germline assignment: CDR1 SGHRS and CDR2 YFSETQ. CDR3 nucleotide sequence: TGCGCCAGCAGCTCCCCTCCAGGGCAATCCTACAATGAGCAGTTCTTC. The encoded protein is CASSSPPGQSYNEQFF.

The gene calls are TRBV15 and TRBJ1-4; D may be TRBD1 (5 bases). The CDR3 totals 16 residues. CDR1 and CDR2 (germline): LNHNV, YYDKDF (reference sequence). V was shortened by 0 bases and J by 8 bases, with 16 bases between the two germline ends. The CDR3 protein is CATSRDIRGEEEKLFF. CDR3 nucleotide sequence: TGTGCCACCAGCAGAGATATCCGGGGCGAGGAAGAAAAACTGTTTTTT.

V is TRBV9 and J is TRBJ1-1, with a weak D call TRBD1 (5 bases). Trimming pared 0 bases from V and 6 bases from J, leaving 9 bases between. In germline, CDR1 is SGDLS, CDR2 YYNGEE. CDR3 length equals 13 residues. Here the CDR3 DNA reads TGTGCCAGCAGCGTAGCTGGGGGGGCTGAAGCTTTCTTT. This sequence encodes CASSVAGGAEAFF.

This clonotype was seen a handful of times. CDR3 sequence (DNA): TGTGCCAGCAGTTTGGGCAGGGGGTTTGGCTATGGCTACACCTTC. Its translation: CASSLGRGFGYGYTF. The genes are TRBV12-3 or TRBV12-4 and TRBJ1-2; 7 bases map to TRBD1. Trimming removed 3 bases from V and 4 bases from J; junction bases left unmatched: 8. This CDR3 is built from 15 residues.

The rearrangement joins TRBV11-1 to TRBJ2-5; D is possibly TRBD1 (6 bases). Looked up from germline, CDR1 is SGHAT and CDR2 is FQDESV (reference sequence). The CDR3 totals 16 residues. V was clipped by 2 bases and J by 5 bases, with 18 bases between them. CDR3 sequence reads: CASSLSGQTRGETQYF. DNA of the CDR3: TGTGCCAGCAGCTTAAGTGGACAGACGCGCGGGGAGACCCAGTACTTC.

For the CDR3, the DNA is TGCGCCAGTCGTGATCGGGCCTCCTCCAGCGGAAACACCATATATTTT. Residues: CASRDRASSSGNTIYF. This chain links TRBV10-2 with TRBJ1-3; D is uncertain. The CDR3 spans 16 residues. Germline assignment: CDR1 WSHSY and CDR2 SAAADI. Trimming shortened V by 9 bases and J by 4 bases, and 22 bases separated the two germline ends.

The rearrangement links TRBV3-1 to TRBJ2-1, with D possibly being TRBD2 (6 bases). The J call may be mistaken, given a closer DNA end match to TRBJ2-7. From germline, CDR1 is LGHDT and CDR2 YNNKEL (reference sequence). CDR3 length: 16 amino acids. The CDR3 nucleotides are TGTGCCAGCAGCCAAGATCCGACTAGTTCCTCTTACGAGCAGTACTTC. It yields the protein CASSQDPTSSSYEQYF.

This clonotype was counted a few times. V is TRBV29-1 and J is TRBJ2-6, with 7 bases aligning to TRBD1. Germline loops: CDR1 SQVTM, CDR2 ANQGSEA. The CDR3 covers 15 residues. V lost 4 bases, J lost 1 base, and 4 bases stayed unmatched. For the CDR3, the DNA is TGCAGCGTTGGGCAGGGGGTGTCTGGGGCCAACGTCCTGACTTTC. It translates to CSVGQGVSGANVLTF.

J is TRBJ2-5 and V is TRBV27; 8 bases fit TRBD1. The CDR3 has 15 amino acids. CDR1 and CDR2 from the germline V gene are MNHEY and SMNVEV (reference sequence). After removal of 5 bases from V and 11 bases from J, the junction contained 16 bases not matched to a gene. DNA for the CDR3: TGTGCCAGCAGTGCGGGGACAGGATGGTCGGATGAGCAGTACTTC. Protein product: CASSAGTGWSDEQYF.

The chain has TRBV7-9 and TRBJ1-4, with D tentatively TRBD1 (5 bases). The CDR3 is 15 residues long. The germline V gene has CDR1 SEHNR and CDR2 FQNEAQ (reference sequence). V lost 1 base and J 8 bases, leaving 14 bases between the germline ends. The CDR3 DNA is TGTGCCAGCAGCTTAGAGGGGTTCGGGGCGGAAAAACTGTTTTTT. It is translated as CASSLEGFGAEKLFF.

The rearrangement joins TRBV7-9 to TRBJ2-1, with a tentative D call TRBD1 (6 bases). CDR3 size: 16 residues. With 4 bases removed from V and 4 bases from J, the gap between germline ends came to 17 bases. Germline CDR1 reads SEHNR; CDR2 reads FQNEAQ (reference sequence). CDR3 sequence: CASSSLGAELYNEQFF. CDR3 nucleotide sequence: TGTGCCAGCAGCTCCTTGGGGGCCGAGCTATACAATGAGCAGTTCTTC.

This clonotype was observed a few times. V is TRBV29-1 and J is TRBJ2-6, with TRBD1 matching over 10 bases. The CDR3 spans 15 residues. CDR1 SQVTM and CDR2 ANQGSEA come from the germline V gene. The J segment lost 2 bases and the V segment lost 5 bases, leaving 3 bases of the junction unmatched. The CDR3 DNA follows: TGCAGCGTTCGGGACAGGGGTACTGGGGCCAACGTCCTGACTTTC. Amino acid sequence: CSVRDRGTGANVLTF. Supplemented by reference TRBV29-1 and TRBJ2-6, the full variable domain reads SAVISQKPSRDICQRGTSLTIQCQVDSQVTMMFWYRQQPGQSLTLIATANQGSEATYESGFVIDKFPISRPNLTFSTLTVSNMSPEDSSIYLCSVRDRGTGANVLTFGAGSRLTVL.

J is TRBJ2-4 and V is TRBV20-1; weak D call: TRBD1 (6 bases). V dropped 2 bases and J dropped 8 bases, with 19 bases sitting between them. Germline values: CDR1 DFQATT, CDR2 SNEGSKA (reference sequence). The length of the CDR3 is 15 residues. The CDR3 DNA reads TGCAGTGCTAGACACCCAGGGGCGGGTGAGGACATTCAGTACTTC. As protein: CSARHPGAGEDIQYF.

In this sample, this clonotype turned up a few times. V is TRBV7-3 and J is TRBJ1-2, with D perhaps matching TRBD1 (6 bases). This CDR3 spans 13 amino acids. The germline V gene has CDR1 SGHTA and CDR2 FQGTGA. Trimming cost V 8 bases and J 6 bases, with 16 bases left between them. CDR3 loop: CASASTGTHGYTF. The CDR3 coding sequence is TGTGCCAGCGCCTCTACAGGGACCCATGGCTACACCTTC.

This sequence joins TRBV20-1 and TRBJ2-5; 14 bases align to TRBD2. The DNA end lines up better with TRBJ2-1; the J call may be wrong. This CDR3 is built from 16 residues. The germline V gene encodes CDR1 DFQATT and CDR2 SNEGSKA (reference sequence). The CDR3 nucleotides read TGCAGTGCTAAGGGGACTAGCGGGAGAAGTTGCAATGAGCAGTTCTTC. This translates into CSAKGTSGRSCNEQFF.

This clonotype came up a few times. The rearrangement joins TRBV20-1 to TRBJ2-3; maybe TRBD2 (6 bases). CDR3 size: 13 residues. Germline V gene data show CDR1 as DFQATT and CDR2 as SNEGSKA (reference sequence). Deletions cut 7 bases from V and 2 bases from J, with 13 bases between. The CDR3 reads CSGTGRNTDTQYF. The CDR3 coding sequence is TGCAGTGGAACCGGGAGAAACACAGATACGCAGTATTTT.

The chain uses TRBV27 and TRBJ2-5, with 10 bases identical to TRBD2. V was clipped by 5 bases and J by 9 bases; unmatched bases: 9. The CDR3 is 14 residues long. Germline CDR1 is MNHEY and CDR2 is SMNVEV (reference sequence). The CDR3 DNA reads as TGTGCCAGCAGTCTAAGACTAGCGGGCGAGGCCCAGTACTTC. It codes for CASSLRLAGEAQYF.

The J gene is TRBJ2-5, the V gene TRBV29-1; D not resolved. Germline CDR1 and CDR2: SQVTM and ANQGSEA. This CDR3 is built from 13 residues. Trimming pared 2 bases from V and 4 bases from J, leaving 11 bases between. For the CDR3, the DNA is TGCAGCGTTGAACGTAGAACCACAGAGACCCAGTACTTC. This sequence encodes CSVERRTTETQYF.

The V gene is TRBV4-2, the J gene TRBJ2-7, with a possible D match to TRBD2 (6 bases). Trimming shortened V by 4 bases and J by 5 bases, and 15 bases separated the two germline ends. CDR1 and CDR2 (germline): LGHNA, YNFKEQ. This CDR3 is 14 amino acids long. CDR3 DNA: TGTGCCAGCAGCCTCAGCATGGGGAGGCACGAGCAGTACTTC. It encodes CASSLSMGRHEQYF.